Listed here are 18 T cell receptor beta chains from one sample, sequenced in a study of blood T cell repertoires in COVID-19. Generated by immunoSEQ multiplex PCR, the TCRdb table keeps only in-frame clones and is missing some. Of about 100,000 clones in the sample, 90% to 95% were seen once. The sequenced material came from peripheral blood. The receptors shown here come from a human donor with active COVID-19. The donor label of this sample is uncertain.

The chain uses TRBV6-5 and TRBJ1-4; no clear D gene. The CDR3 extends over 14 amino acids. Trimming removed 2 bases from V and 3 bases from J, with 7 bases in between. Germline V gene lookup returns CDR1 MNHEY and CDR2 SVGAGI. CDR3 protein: CASSYAVSNEKLFF. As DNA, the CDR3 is TGTGCCAGCAGTTACGCGGTATCTAATGAAAAACTGTTTTTT.

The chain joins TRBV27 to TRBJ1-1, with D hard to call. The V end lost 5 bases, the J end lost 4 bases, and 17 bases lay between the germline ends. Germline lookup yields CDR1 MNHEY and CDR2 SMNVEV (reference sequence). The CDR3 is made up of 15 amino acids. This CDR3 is CASSLRAGAGTEAFF. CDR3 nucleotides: TGTGCCAGCAGTCTTCGTGCAGGCGCGGGCACTGAAGCTTTCTTT.

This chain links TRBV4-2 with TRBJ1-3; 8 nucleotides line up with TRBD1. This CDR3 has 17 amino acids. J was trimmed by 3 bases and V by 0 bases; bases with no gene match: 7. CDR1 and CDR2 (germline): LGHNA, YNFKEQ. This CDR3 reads CASSQDGQGAFGNTIYF. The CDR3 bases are TGTGCCAGCAGCCAAGATGGGCAGGGGGCATTTGGAAACACCATATATTTT.

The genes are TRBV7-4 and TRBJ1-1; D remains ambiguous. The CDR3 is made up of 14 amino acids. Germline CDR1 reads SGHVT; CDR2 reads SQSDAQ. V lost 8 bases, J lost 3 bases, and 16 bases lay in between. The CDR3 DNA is TGTGCCAGCTGCTGGCGGAAAGAGTACACTGAAGCTTTCTTT. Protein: CASCWRKEYTEAFF.

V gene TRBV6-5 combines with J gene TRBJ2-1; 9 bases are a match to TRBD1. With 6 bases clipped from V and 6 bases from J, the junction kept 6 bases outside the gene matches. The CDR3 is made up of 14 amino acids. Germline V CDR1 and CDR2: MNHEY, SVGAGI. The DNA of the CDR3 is TGTGCCAGCAGCGTTGCGACAGGGGGCAATGAGCAGTTCTTC. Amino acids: CASSVATGGNEQFF.

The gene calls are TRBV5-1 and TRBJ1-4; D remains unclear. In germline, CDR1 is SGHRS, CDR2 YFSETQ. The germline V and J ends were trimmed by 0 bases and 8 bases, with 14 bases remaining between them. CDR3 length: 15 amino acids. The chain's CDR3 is CASSLGASPEEKLFF. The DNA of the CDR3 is TGCGCCAGCAGCTTGGGGGCCAGCCCAGAAGAAAAACTGTTTTTT.

CDR3 nucleotides: TGTGCCAGCTCACCTTCAGGGGGTAACCCCGAGCAGTACTTC. It translates to CASSPSGGNPEQYF. The chain recombines TRBV18 with TRBJ2-7, with 7 bases aligning to TRBD1. Trimming cost V 3 bases and J 6 bases; bases outside gene matches: 8. CDR3 length equals 14 residues. Germline loops: CDR1 KGHSH, CDR2 LQKENI.

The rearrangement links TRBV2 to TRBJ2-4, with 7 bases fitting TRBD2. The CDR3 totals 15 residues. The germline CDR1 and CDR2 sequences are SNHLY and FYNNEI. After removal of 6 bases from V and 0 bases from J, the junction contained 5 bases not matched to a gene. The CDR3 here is CASSGTISAKNIQYF. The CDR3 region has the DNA TGTGCCAGCAGCGGGACTATCTCAGCCAAAAACATTCAGTACTTC.

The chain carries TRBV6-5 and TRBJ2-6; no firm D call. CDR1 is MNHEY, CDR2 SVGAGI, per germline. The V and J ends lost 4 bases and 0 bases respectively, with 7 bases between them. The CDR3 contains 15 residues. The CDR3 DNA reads TGTGCCAGCAGTTTCCTCAGCTCTGGGGCCAACGTCCTGACTTTC. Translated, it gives CASSFLSSGANVLTF.

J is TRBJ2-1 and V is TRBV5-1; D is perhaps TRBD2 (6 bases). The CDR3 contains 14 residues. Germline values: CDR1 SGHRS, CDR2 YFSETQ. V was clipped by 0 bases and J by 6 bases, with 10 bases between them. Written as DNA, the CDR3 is TGCGCCAGCAGCTTGGGACTAGGCGCCAATGAGCAGTTCTTC. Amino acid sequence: CASSLGLGANEQFF.

Here the CDR3 DNA reads TGCGCCAGCAGCCAAGAGCTGGGACTAGCGGGGGGGCCAAGGGGAGAGACCCAGTACTTC. Translation gives CASSQELGLAGGPRGETQYF. The V call is TRBV4-1, the J call TRBJ2-5; 16 bases fit TRBD2. Germline CDR1 reads MGHRA; CDR2 reads YSYEKL. Losses at the gene ends were 0 bases for V and 4 bases for J; bases not matched to a gene: 11. The CDR3 runs 20 residues.

The CDR3 DNA is TGTGCTAGCGCCTCGGGGGCTGAAGCTTTCTTT. It yields the protein CASASGAEAFF. The rearrangement links TRBV7-7 to TRBJ1-1; D is perhaps TRBD1 (5 bases). This CDR3 comprises 11 residues. CDR1 is SSHAT and CDR2 is FNYEAQ in the germline V gene (reference sequence).

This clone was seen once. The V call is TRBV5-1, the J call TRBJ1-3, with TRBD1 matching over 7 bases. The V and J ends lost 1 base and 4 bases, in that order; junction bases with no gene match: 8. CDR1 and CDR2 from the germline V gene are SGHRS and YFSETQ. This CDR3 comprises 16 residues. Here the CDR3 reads CASSLRGPGQGNTIYF. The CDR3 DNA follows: TGCGCCAGCAGCTTGAGGGGACCGGGACAGGGAAACACCATATATTTT.

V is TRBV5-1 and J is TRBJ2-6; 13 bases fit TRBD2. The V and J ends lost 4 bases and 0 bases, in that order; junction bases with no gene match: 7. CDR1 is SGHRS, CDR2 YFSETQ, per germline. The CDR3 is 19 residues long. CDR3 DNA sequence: TGCGCCAGCAGCCCTGGGACTAGCGGGGACCTCTCTGGGGCCAACGTCCTGACTTTC. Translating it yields CASSPGTSGDLSGANVLTF.

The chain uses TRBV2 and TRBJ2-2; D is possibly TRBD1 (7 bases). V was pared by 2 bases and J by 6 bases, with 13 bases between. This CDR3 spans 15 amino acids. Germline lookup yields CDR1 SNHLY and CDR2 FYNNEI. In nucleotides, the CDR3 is TGTGCCAGCAGTGAATGGGCAGGGGGGCCCGGGGAGCTGTTTTTT. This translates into CASSEWAGGPGELFF.

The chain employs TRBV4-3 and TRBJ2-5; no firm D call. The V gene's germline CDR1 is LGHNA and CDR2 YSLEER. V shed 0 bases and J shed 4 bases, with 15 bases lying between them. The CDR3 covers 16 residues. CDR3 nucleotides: TGCGCCAGCAGCCAAGATCTGGCGGAGAGATCAGAGACCCAGTACTTC. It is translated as CASSQDLAERSETQYF.

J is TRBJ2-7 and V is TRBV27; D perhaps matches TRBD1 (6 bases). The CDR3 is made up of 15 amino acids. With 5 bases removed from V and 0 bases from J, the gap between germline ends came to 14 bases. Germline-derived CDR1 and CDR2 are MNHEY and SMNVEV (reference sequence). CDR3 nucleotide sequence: TGTGCCAGCAGTCCTAGGGGGTCGGGCTCCTACGAGCAGTACTTC. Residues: CASSPRGSGSYEQYF.

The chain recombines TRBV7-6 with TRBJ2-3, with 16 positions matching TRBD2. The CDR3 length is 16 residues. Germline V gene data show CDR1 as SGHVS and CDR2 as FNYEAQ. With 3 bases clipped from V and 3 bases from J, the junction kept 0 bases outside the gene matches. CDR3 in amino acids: CASSLGLAGGTDTQYF. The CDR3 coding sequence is TGTGCCAGCAGCTTGGGACTAGCGGGGGGGACAGATACGCAGTATTTT.